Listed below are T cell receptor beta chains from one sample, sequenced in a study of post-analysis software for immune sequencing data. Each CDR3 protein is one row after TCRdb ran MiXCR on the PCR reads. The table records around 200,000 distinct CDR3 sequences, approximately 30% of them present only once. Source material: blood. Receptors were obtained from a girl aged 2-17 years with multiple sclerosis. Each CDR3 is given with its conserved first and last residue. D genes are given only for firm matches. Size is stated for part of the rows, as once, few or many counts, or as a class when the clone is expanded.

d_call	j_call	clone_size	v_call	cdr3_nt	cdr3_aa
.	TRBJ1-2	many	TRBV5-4	TGTGCCAGCAGCCCGGGCAAGGAACTCTATGGCTACACCTTC	CASSPGKELYGYTF
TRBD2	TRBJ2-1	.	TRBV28	TGTGCCAGCAGTTTTTGGGATAGCGGGAGTCACAATGAGCAGTTCTTC	CASSFWDSGSHNEQFF
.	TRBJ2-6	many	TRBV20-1	TGCAGTGCTAGAGTTCCGGGGGTGGCCAACGTCCTGACTTTC	CSARVPGVANVLTF
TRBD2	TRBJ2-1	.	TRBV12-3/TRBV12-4	TGTGCCAGCAGTTTCGGGACTAAGAATGAGCAGTTCTTC	CASSFGTKNEQFF
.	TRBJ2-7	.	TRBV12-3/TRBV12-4	TGTGCCAGCAGTCCCGTCCAGGTGGGGTCCTACGAGCAGTACTTC	CASSPVQVGSYEQYF
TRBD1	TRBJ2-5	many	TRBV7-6	TGTGCCAGCAGCTTAACAGGGGCGCAGAGAGAGACCCAGTACTTC	CASSLTGAQRETQYF
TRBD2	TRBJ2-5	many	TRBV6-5	TGTGCCAGCAGCTACTCGCCAGCGGGGAACCAAGAGACCCAGTACTTC	CASSYSPAGNQETQYF
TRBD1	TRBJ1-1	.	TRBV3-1	TGTGCCAGCAGCCAGGGGACAGGGGTTCAGAACACTGAAGCTTTCTTT	CASSQGTGVQNTEAFF
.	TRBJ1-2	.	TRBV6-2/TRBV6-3	TGTGCCAGCAGTTACTCGTCCAGGGGTCACTATGGCTACACCTTC	CASSYSSRGHYGYTF
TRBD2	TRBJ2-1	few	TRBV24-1	TGTGCCACCAGTGACCTAGCGGGAGTCTACAATGAGCAGTTCTTC	CATSDLAGVYNEQFF
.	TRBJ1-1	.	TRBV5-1	TGCGCCAGCAGCGAGCTTAAGGACAGCAACACTGAAGCTTTCTTT	CASSELKDSNTEAFF
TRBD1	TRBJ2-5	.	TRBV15	TGTGCCACCAGCGCGACAGGGGAGGTAGAGACCCAGTACTTC	CATSATGEVETQYF
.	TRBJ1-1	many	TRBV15	TGTGCCACCAGCAGAGAGTACCGATACACTGAAGCTTTCTTT	CATSREYRYTEAFF
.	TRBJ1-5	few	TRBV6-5	TGTGCCGGCAGTAAACCGGGCCTCAATCAGCCCCAGCATTTT	CAGSKPGLNQPQHF
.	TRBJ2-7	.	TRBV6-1	TGTGCCAGCTCCCGAAATGTAGGGCGTCCCTACAATGAGCAGTACTTC	CASSRNVGRPYNEQYF
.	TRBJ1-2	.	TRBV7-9	TGTGCCAGCAGCTTAGCCGTCAACTATGGCTACACCTTC	CASSLAVNYGYTF
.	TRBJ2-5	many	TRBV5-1	TGCGCCAGCAGCTTGGCCGACTCGGCGGGGGAGACCCAGTACTTC	CASSLADSAGETQYF
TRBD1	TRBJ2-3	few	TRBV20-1	TGCGGGGCTCCAGGGACAGGGGCAGATACGCAGTATTTT	CGAPGTGADTQYF
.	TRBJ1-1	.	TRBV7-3	TGTGCCAGCAGTGGGACAACCGGCACTGAAGCTTTCTTT	CASSGTTGTEAFF
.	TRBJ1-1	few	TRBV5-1	TGCGCCAGCAGCTTCCAGGGACCCTCGACTGAAGCTTTCTTT	CASSFQGPSTEAFF
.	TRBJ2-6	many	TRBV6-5	TGTGCCAGCAGCCTCGGACGTGGAAACTCTGGGGCCAACGTCCTGACTTTC	CASSLGRGNSGANVLTF
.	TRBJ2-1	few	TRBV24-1	TGTGCCACGATAGGTCAGTATGAGCAGTTCTTC	CATIGQYEQFF
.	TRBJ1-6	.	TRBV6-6	TGTGCCAGCAGTTATGATTGGGGGGCGGATTCACCCCTCCACTTT	CASSYDWGADSPLHF
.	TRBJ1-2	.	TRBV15	TGTGCCACCAGCAGGGGGGGCAGTGGAGACTATGGCTACACCTTC	CATSRGGSGDYGYTF
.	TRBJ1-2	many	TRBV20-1	TGCAGTGCTAGGCCCCCCTATGGCTACACCTTC	CSARPPYGYTF
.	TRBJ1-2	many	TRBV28	TGTGCCAGCAGTCTAGTTGGCGCAAACTATGGCTACACCTTC	CASSLVGANYGYTF
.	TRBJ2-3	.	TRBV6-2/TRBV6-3	TGTGCCAGCAGTTACTCGTTAACGGTGAGCACAGATACGCAGTATTTT	CASSYSLTVSTDTQYF
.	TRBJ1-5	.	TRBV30	TGTGCCTGGAGTGCAGGGGCGAACAATCAGCCCCAGCATTTT	CAWSAGANNQPQHF
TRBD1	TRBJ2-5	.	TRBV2	TGTGCCAGCAGGGGACCCGGGACAGGGACAGAGACCCAGTACTTC	CASRGPGTGTETQYF
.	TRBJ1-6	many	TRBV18	TGTGCTAGCTCACGGGGTCCGAGCTCCTATAATTCACCCCTCCACTTT	CASSRGPSSYNSPLHF
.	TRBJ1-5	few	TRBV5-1	TGCGCCAGCAGCAAGGGCCCCAATCAGCCCCAGCATTTT	CASSKGPNQPQHF
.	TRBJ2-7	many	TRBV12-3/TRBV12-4	TGTGCCAGCAATAACAGAGATAAATCCTACGAGCAGTACTTC	CASNNRDKSYEQYF
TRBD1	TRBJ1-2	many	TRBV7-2	TGTGCCAGCAGCCCCCGGGACAGCTATGGCTACACCTTC	CASSPRDSYGYTF
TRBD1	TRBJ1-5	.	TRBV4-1	TGCGCCAGCAGCCCGAAACTAGGGACAGGGGCCAATCAGCCCCAGCATTTT	CASSPKLGTGANQPQHF
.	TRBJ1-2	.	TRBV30	TGTGCCTGGGACCGGCGTCTCGGCTACACCTTC	CAWDRRLGYTF
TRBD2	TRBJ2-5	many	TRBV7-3	TGTGCCAGCAGCTTAGGTAGCGGGGGGACGCAAGAGACCCAGTACTTC	CASSLGSGGTQETQYF
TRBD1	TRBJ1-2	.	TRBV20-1	TGCAGTGCCAGAGGAGGACAGGTCTATAGCTACACCTTC	CSARGGQVYSYTF
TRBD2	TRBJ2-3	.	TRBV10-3	TGTGCCATCAGTGAGATGGAGTGGACTAGCGGCGCAGATACGCAGTATTTT	CAISEMEWTSGADTQYF